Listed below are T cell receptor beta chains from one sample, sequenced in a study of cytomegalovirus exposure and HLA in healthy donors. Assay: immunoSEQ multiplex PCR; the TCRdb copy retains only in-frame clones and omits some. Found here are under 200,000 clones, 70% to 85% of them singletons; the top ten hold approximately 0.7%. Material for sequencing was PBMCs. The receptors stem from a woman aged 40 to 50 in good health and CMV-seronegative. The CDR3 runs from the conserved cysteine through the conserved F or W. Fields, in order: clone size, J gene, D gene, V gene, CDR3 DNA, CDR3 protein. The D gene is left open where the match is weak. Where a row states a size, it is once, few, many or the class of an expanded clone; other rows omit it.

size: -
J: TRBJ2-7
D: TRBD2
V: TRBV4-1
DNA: TGCGCCAGCAGCCAAGTTCCAGCGGGATGGTACGAGCAGTACTTC
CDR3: CASSQVPAGWYEQYF

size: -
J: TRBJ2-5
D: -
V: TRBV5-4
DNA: TGTGCCAGCAGCTTGGGACTAGAGGGGTTAGAGACCCAGTACTTC
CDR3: CASSLGLEGLETQYF

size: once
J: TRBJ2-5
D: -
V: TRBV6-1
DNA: TGTGCCAGCAGCTCGCTAGCGACTCAAGAGACCCAGTACTTC
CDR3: CASSSLATQETQYF

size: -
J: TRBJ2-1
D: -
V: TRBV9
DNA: TGTGCCAGCAGCCCCGGCGGGTCCCCTCACCATGAGCAGTTCTTC
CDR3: CASSPGGSPHHEQFF

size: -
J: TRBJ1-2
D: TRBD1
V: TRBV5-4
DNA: TGTGCCAGCAGCTCCCAGGGGGCGAACTATGGCTACACCTTC
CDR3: CASSSQGANYGYTF

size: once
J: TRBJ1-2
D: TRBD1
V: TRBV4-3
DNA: TGCGCCAGCAGCCAGACAGGGGCCCACGGCTACACCTTC
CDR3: CASSQTGAHGYTF

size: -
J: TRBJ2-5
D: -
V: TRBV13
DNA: TGTGCCAGCAGCTTCCGGACACCTATCCACCAAGAGACCCAGTACTTC
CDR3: CASSFRTPIHQETQYF

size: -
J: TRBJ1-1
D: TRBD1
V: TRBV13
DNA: TGTGCCAGCAGCCCCTTCTCAGGGACAGGGAAAACTGAAGCTTTCTTT
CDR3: CASSPFSGTGKTEAFF

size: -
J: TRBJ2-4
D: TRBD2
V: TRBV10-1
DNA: TGCGCCAGCACAGTGCAGTTAGCGGGAAACATTCAGTACTTC
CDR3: CASTVQLAGNIQYF

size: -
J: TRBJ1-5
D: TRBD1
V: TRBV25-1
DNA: TGTGCCAGCAGGGCAGCCGGGACAGCTGAATATCAGCCCCAGCATTTT
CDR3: CASRAAGTAEYQPQHF

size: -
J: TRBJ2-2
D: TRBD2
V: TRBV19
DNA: TGTGCCAGTAGTTCCATAGCGGGGGGAACCGGGGAGCTGTTTTTT
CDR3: CASSSIAGGTGELFF

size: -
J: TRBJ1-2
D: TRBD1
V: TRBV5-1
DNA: TGCGCCAGCAGCCTCGGGACAGGGAAAGGCTACACCTTC
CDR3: CASSLGTGKGYTF

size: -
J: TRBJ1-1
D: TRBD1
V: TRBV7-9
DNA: TGTGCCAGCAGCTTACAGGGGGGGAACACTGAAGCTTTCTTT
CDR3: CASSLQGGNTEAFF

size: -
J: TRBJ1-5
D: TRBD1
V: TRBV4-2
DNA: TGTGCCAGCAGCCAGAAGACAGGGAGCAATCAGCCCCAGCATTTT
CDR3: CASSQKTGSNQPQHF

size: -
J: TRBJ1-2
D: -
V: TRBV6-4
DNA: TGTGCCAGCAGTGAACAGCCTACTAACTATGGCTACACCTTC
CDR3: CASSEQPTNYGYTF

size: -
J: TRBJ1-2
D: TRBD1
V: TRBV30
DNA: TGTGCCTGGGACAGGACAGGGAGGACGGGCTACACCTTC
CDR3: CAWDRTGRTGYTF

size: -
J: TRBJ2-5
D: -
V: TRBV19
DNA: TGTGCCACCGGGGAGACCCAGTACTTC
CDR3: CATGETQYF

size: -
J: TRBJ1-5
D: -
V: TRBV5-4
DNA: TGTGCCAGCACCCGAGGACTCCCTAATCAGCCCCAGCATTTT
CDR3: CASTRGLPNQPQHF

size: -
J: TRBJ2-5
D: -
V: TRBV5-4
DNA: TGTGCCAGCAGCTCCCAAGGGGGGGGGACCCAGTACTTC
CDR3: CASSSQGGGTQYF

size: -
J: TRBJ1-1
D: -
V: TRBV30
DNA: TGTGCCTGGAGTACAGGGTTCGTCGCTGAAGCTTTCTTT
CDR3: CAWSTGFVAEAFF

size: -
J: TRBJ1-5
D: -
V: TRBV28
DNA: TGTGCCAGCAGCCGCTTTTCAGGCTACTCTAGCAATCAGCCCCAGCATTTT
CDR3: CASSRFSGYSSNQPQHF

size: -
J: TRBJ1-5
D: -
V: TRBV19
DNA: TGTGCCAGTAGTATTGCGGGGGCAGGTAATCAGCCCCAGCATTTT
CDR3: CASSIAGAGNQPQHF

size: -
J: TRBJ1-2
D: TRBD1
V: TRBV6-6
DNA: TGTGCCAGCAGTCCTAGGACAGGGACTTTCTATGGCTACACCTTC
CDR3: CASSPRTGTFYGYTF

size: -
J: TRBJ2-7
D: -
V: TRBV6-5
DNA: TGTGCCAGCAGAAGACAGGATTACTACGAGCAGTACTTC
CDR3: CASRRQDYYEQYF

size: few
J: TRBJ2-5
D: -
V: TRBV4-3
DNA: TGCGCCAGCAGCCAAGATCTTAGTCCAGAGACCCAGTACTTC
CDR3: CASSQDLSPETQYF

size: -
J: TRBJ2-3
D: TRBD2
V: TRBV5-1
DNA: TGCGCCAGCAGACCCGGACTAGCGACAGATACGCAGTATTTT
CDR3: CASRPGLATDTQYF

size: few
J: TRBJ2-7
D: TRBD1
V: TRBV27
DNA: TGTGCCAGCAGTCCTCAGGGGGTCCGTGGCTACGAGCAGTACTTC
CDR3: CASSPQGVRGYEQYF

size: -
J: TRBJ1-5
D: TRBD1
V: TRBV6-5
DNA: TGTGCCAGCAGTAGACAGGGAGGCAATCAGCCCCAGCATTTT
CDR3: CASSRQGGNQPQHF

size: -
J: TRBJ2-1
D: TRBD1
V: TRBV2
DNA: TGTGCCAGCAGCAAGACAGGGAATGAGCAGTTCTTC
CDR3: CASSKTGNEQFF

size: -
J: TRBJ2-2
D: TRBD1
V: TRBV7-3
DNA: TGTGCCAGCAGCAGGACAGGGGCGGGCACCGGGGAGCTGTTTTTT
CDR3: CASSRTGAGTGELFF

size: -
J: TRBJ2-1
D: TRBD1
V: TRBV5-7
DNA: TGTGCCAGCAGCTTGGGTTGGGGACAGGGGCTCAATGAGCAGTTCTTC
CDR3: CASSLGWGQGLNEQFF

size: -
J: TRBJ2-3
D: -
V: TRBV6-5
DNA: TGTGCCAGCAGCTACAGTGACATCAGGTTGGGAGATACGCAGTATTTT
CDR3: CASSYSDIRLGDTQYF

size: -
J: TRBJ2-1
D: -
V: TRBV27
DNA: TGTGCCAGCAGTTTATCGGCTAGCTCCTACAATGAGCAGTTCTTC
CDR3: CASSLSASSYNEQFF

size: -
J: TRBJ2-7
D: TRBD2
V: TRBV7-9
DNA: TGTGCCAGCAGCTCATTTGTTGGACTAGCCTCGATCTACGAGCAGTACTTC
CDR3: CASSSFVGLASIYEQYF

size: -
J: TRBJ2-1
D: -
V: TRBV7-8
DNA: TGTGCCAGCAGCTTAGTAGCTTCTGGCGGAGTGGTCGGTGAGCAGTTCTTC
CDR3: CASSLVASGGVVGEQFF

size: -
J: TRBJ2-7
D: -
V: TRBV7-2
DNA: TGTGCCAGCAGCTTAGTGCTAGTCGGCGAGCAGTACTTC
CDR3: CASSLVLVGEQYF

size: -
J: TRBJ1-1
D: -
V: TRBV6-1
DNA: TGTGCCAGCAGTGAATTGGGGACACCGAACACTGAAGCTTTCTTT
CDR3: CASSELGTPNTEAFF

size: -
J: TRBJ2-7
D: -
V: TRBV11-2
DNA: TGTGCCAGCAGCTTAGGGCAGGGAACCTACGAGCAGTACTTC
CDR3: CASSLGQGTYEQYF

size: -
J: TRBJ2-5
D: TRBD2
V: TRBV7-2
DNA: TGTGCCAGCAGCCGACGACTAGCGGGGATACAAGAGACCCAGTACTTC
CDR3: CASSRRLAGIQETQYF

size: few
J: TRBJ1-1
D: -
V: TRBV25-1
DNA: TGTGCCAGCAGTGAATTGTCTCTGAACACTGAAGCTTTCTTT
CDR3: CASSELSLNTEAFF

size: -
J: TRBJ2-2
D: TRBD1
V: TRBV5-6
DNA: TGTGCCAGCAGCCTGACAGGGTGGGGCGGGGAGCTGTTTTTT
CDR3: CASSLTGWGGELFF

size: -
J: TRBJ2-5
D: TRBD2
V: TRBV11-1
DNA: TGTGCCAGCAGCTTAGCGCAAGCGGGGGGAGAGACCCAGTACTTC
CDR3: CASSLAQAGGETQYF

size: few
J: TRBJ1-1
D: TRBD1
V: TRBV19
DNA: TGTGCCAGTAGTACTAGACAGGGGAGATGGGGCACTGAAGCTTTCTTT
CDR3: CASSTRQGRWGTEAFF

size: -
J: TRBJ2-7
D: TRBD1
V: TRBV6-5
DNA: TGTGCCAGCAGTTACTCAGGGACAGGGCGCGAGCAGTACTTC
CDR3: CASSYSGTGREQYF

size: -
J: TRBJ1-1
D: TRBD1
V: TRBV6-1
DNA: TGTGCCAGCAGGACAGAGGACAGGGTGAACACTGAAGCTTTCTTT
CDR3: CASRTEDRVNTEAFF

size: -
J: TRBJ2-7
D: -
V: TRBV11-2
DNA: TGTGCCAGCAGCTCATCCTACGAGCAGTACTTC
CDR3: CASSSSYEQYF

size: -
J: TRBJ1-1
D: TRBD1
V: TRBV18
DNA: TGTGCCAGCTCACCCCTTTTTGGACAGGAACGAAGTGCTTTCTTT
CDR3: CASSPLFGQERSAFF

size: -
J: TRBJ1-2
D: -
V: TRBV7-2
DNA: TGTGCCAGCAGCTTAGTGCCGGGGAAGAACTATGGCTACACCTTC
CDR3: CASSLVPGKNYGYTF

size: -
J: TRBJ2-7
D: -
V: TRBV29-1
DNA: TGCAGCGTCTCTCCTCCGACCGGAGGGGATTACGAGCAGTACTTC
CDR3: CSVSPPTGGDYEQYF

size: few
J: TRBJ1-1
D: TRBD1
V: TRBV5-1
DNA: TGCGCCAGCAGCTTGGGTGGGACAGGGGACACTGAAGCTTTCTTT
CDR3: CASSLGGTGDTEAFF

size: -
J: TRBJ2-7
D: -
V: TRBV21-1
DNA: TGTGCCAGCAGCAACGGGCACAGGCGTCCCTACGAGCAGTACTTC
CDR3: CASSNGHRRPYEQYF

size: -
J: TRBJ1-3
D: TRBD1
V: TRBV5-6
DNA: TGTGCCAGCAGTTTGCCGGGACAGGGGCCTGGAAACACCATATATTTT
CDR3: CASSLPGQGPGNTIYF